Shown below are 20 T cell receptor beta chains from a single sample sequenced in a study of CD8 T cells in ankylosing spondylitis. TCRdb called the 5' RACE reads again in MiXCR, with one record for every CDR3 protein. The sample lists about 240,000 distinct CDR3 sequences, approximately 9% seen once, with under 7.5% in the top ten. The sequenced sample was blood, either unsorted or a sorted T cell fraction (not recorded which). The receptors come from a male donor with ankylosing spondylitis or in good health (not recorded which).

This clonotype was seen repeatedly, ten times or more. The gene calls are TRBV29-1 and TRBJ1-1; TRBD1 matches at 8 bases. Trimming removed 7 bases from V and 12 bases from J; junction bases left unmatched: 7. This CDR3 comprises 10 residues. Germline CDR1 and CDR2: SQVTM and ANQGSEA. The CDR3 sequence: CSATGQGTFF. CDR3 nucleotide sequence: TGCAGCGCCACCGGACAGGGAACTTTCTTT.

This clonotype was counted at least ten times. The V and J genes are TRBV12-3 or TRBV12-4 and TRBJ1-5; 7 positions agree with TRBD1. The V gene end was trimmed by 6 bases and the J gene end by 5 bases; junction bases not matched to a gene: 4. CDR3 length equals 13 residues. The CDR3 sequence is CASSKTGDQPQHF. CDR3 in DNA: TGTGCCAGCAGCAAAACAGGGGATCAGCCCCAGCATTTT.

Many counts were recorded for this clonotype. This chain links TRBV7-2 with TRBJ2-1; no firm D call. Per the germline V gene, CDR1 is SGHTA and CDR2 is FQGNSA. The V and J ends lost 5 bases and 7 bases respectively, with 12 bases between them. The CDR3 is 13 amino acids. CDR3 region: CASSVKSNNEQFF. As DNA, the CDR3 is TGTGCCAGCAGCGTAAAGTCTAATAATGAGCAGTTCTTC.

This clonotype was recorded a few times. V and J are TRBV7-2 and TRBJ2-7; 9 positions match TRBD1. The CDR3 contains 15 residues. V shed 5 bases, J shed 6 bases, and the junction held 11 bases outside the gene matches. CDR1 SGHTA and CDR2 FQGNSA come from the germline V gene. The CDR3 region is CASSTTGGPIIEQYF. For the CDR3, the DNA is TGTGCCAGCAGCACTACAGGGGGCCCAATAATCGAGCAGTACTTC.

Many counts were recorded for this clonotype. The chain combines TRBV12-3 or TRBV12-4 with TRBJ1-1, with D perhaps TRBD1 (6 bases). Trimming cost V 4 bases and J 3 bases, with 21 bases left between them. CDR3 length: 17 residues. CDR3 in amino acids: CASSSWPGGGQDTEAFF. The CDR3 DNA follows: TGTGCCAGCAGTTCATGGCCTGGGGGGGGGCAGGACACTGAAGCTTTCTTT.

The sample holds many counts of this clonotype. The chain is built from TRBV20-1 and TRBJ2-7; weak D call: TRBD2 (5 bases). The V and J ends lost 0 bases and 3 bases respectively, with 12 bases between them. The length of the CDR3 is 14 residues. Germline loops: CDR1 DFQATT, CDR2 SNEGSKA (reference sequence). The DNA for the CDR3 is TGCAGTGCTAGAGATGACGGGGAGCTCTACGAGCAGTACTTC. Its protein is CSARDDGELYEQYF.

V gene TRBV19 combines with J gene TRBJ1-1; a weak D match, TRBD1 (6 bases). This CDR3 spans 13 amino acids. Germline V CDR1 and CDR2: LNHDA, SQIVND (reference sequence). Trimming pared 5 bases from V and 7 bases from J, leaving 14 bases between. In DNA, the CDR3 is TGTGCCAGTAGTCCATACAGGGACCTTGAAGCTTTCTTT. It encodes CASSPYRDLEAFF.

This clonotype occurred a few times. This rearrangement joins TRBV7-2 to TRBJ2-1; D tentatively fits TRBD1 or TRBD2 (6 bases each). From germline, CDR1 is SGHTA and CDR2 FQGNSA. V was cut by 3 bases and J by 10 bases, with 16 bases left in between. The length of the CDR3 is 14 residues. In nucleotides, the CDR3 is TGTGCCAGCAGCTTGGAGGGGGTACCGGGCGAGCAGTTCTTC. This gives the protein CASSLEGVPGEQFF.

This clonotype was detected many times. The chain links TRBV7-2 to TRBJ1-2, with D possibly matching TRBD1 (6 bases). The CDR3 totals 15 residues. Trimming cost V 6 bases and J 7 bases, with 21 bases left between them. Germline V gives CDR1 SGHTA, CDR2 FQGNSA. As DNA, the CDR3 is TGTGCCAGCAGTCCCTTGGGGGGGGGCGAACGTGGCTACACCTTC. As protein: CASSPLGGGERGYTF.

This clonotype occurred many times. J is TRBJ1-5 and V is TRBV7-2; D might be TRBD1 (5 bases). CDR3 length equals 16 residues. Per the germline V gene, CDR1 is SGHTA and CDR2 is FQGNSA. The V end was cut by 2 bases, the J end by 5 bases, with 16 bases between. The CDR3 reads CASSLNGVGGYQPQHF. DNA for the CDR3: TGTGCCAGCAGCTTAAACGGGGTCGGGGGGTATCAGCCCCAGCATTTT. The complete variable domain, with remaining parts taken from reference TRBV7-2 and TRBJ1-5, reads GAGVSQSPSNKVTEKGKDVELRCDPISGHTALYWYRQSLGQGLEFLIYFQGNSAPDKSGLPSDRFSAERTGGSVSTLTIQRTQQEDSAVYLCASSLNGVGGYQPQHFGDGTRLSIL.

This clonotype was found many times. The V call is TRBV3-1, the J call TRBJ2-7; the D is unclear. The CDR3 runs to 16 residues. Per the germline V gene, CDR1 is LGHDT and CDR2 is YNNKEL (reference sequence). V dropped 3 bases and J dropped 5 bases, with 20 bases sitting between them. CDR3 coding DNA: TGTGCCAGCAGCCAGACTGGCCGGGCCCTCTTGGACGAGCAGTACTTC. It codes for CASSQTGRALLDEQYF.

This chain uses TRBV7-9 with TRBJ2-4; D is tentatively TRBD1 or TRBD2 (5 bases each). CDR1 and CDR2 (germline): SEHNR, FQNEAQ (reference sequence). The CDR3 sequence is 16 residues long. With 5 bases removed from V and 5 bases from J, the gap between germline ends came to 19 bases. The CDR3 here is CASSHLNGARENIQYF. CDR3 bases: TGTGCCAGCAGCCACCTTAACGGGGCTAGAGAAAACATTCAGTACTTC.

CDR3 nucleotides: TGTGCCAGCAGCCTCGTCGCAGCGGGAGGGCCGAATGAGCAGTTCTTC. This sequence encodes CASSLVAAGGPNEQFF. The gene calls are TRBV5-6 and TRBJ2-1; TRBD2 agrees at 10 bases. The CDR3 runs 16 residues. CDR1 SGHDT and CDR2 YYEEEE come from the germline V gene. V gave up 4 bases and J gave up 7 bases; unmatched junction bases: 11. Complete variable domain (other parts from reference TRBV5-6 and TRBJ2-1): DAGVTQSPTHLIKTRGQQVTLRCSPKSGHDTVSWYQQALGQGPQFIFQYYEEEERQRGNFPDRFSGHQFPNYSSELNVNALLLGDSALYLCASSLVAAGGPNEQFFGPGTRLTVL.

This clonotype was detected only a few times. The J gene is TRBJ1-3, the V gene TRBV20-1; D gene unclear. Trimming took off 3 bases at V and 8 bases at J, with 14 bases between the two ends. Per the germline V gene, CDR1 is DFQATT and CDR2 is SNEGSKA (reference sequence). This CDR3 has 13 residues. The CDR3 sequence: CSARAKDKYTIYF. Written as DNA, the CDR3 is TGCAGTGCTAGGGCCAAAGACAAGTACACCATATATTTT.

This clonotype was seen ten or more times. This chain uses TRBV7-2 with TRBJ2-7; weak D call: TRBD1 (5 bases). The CDR3 is 16 amino acids. CDR1 is SGHTA and CDR2 is FQGNSA in the germline V gene. Trimming took 2 bases from V and 4 from J, leaving 18 bases between them. The CDR3 DNA reads TGTGCCAGCAGCTTAAAGCCCCAGGGCCCCAATTACGAGCAGTACTTC. As protein: CASSLKPQGPNYEQYF. Full variable domain (outside the CDR3, taken from reference TRBV7-2 and TRBJ2-7): GAGVSQSPSNKVTEKGKDVELRCDPISGHTALYWYRQSLGQGLEFLIYFQGNSAPDKSGLPSDRFSAERTGGSVSTLTIQRTQQEDSAVYLCASSLKPQGPNYEQYFGPGTRLTVT.

The rearrangement links TRBV7-2 to TRBJ2-1, with D possibly being TRBD2 (6 bases). Germline V gene data show CDR1 as SGHTA and CDR2 as FQGNSA. V lost 4 bases and J 4 bases, leaving 14 bases between the germline ends. CDR3 size: 15 residues. CDR3 loop: CASSSWTGTYNEQFF. DNA for the CDR3: TGTGCCAGCAGCTCGTGGACGGGGACTTACAATGAGCAGTTCTTC.

This clonotype has ten or more counts. This chain joins TRBV5-1 and TRBJ2-3, with D perhaps assigned TRBD1 or TRBD2 (5 bases each). Germline CDR1 and CDR2: SGHRS and YFSETQ. The CDR3 spans 14 residues. V was clipped by 6 bases and J by 5 bases, with 16 bases between them. The CDR3 here is CASTNRGRGDTQYF. For the CDR3, the DNA is TGCGCCAGCACCAACCGGGGACGGGGAGATACGCAGTATTTT.

Many counts were recorded for this clonotype. One end of the junction does not line up with germline, which may come from a read error. This chain links TRBV5-1 with TRBJ1-2; D ambiguous. The CDR3 extends over 12 amino acids. The germline V gene has CDR1 SGHRS and CDR2 YFSETQ. CDR3 region: CASSLESYGYTF. DNA of the CDR3: TGTGCCAGCAGCTTGGAATCCTATGGCTACACCTTC.

In this sample, this clonotype turned up a few times. V is TRBV18 and J is TRBJ1-2; no clear D gene. The CDR3 is made up of 13 amino acids. Per germline, CDR1 KGHSH and CDR2 LQKENI. V was pared by 3 bases and J by 8 bases, with 13 bases between. In DNA, the CDR3 is TGTGCCAGCTCACCTGATACAGCGGGGGGCTACACCTTC. Translating gives CASSPDTAGGYTF. Variable domain in full (rest from reference TRBV18 and TRBJ1-2): NAGVMQNPRHLVRRRGQEARLRCSPMKGHSHVYWYRQLPEEGLKFMVYLQKENIIDESGMPKERFSAEFPKEGPSILRIQQVVRGDSAAYFCASSPDTAGGYTFGSGTRLTVV.

The sample holds many counts of this clonotype. The V gene is TRBV25-1, the J gene TRBJ2-7, with D maybe TRBD2 (5 bases). Trimming cost V 11 bases and J 2 bases, with 16 bases left between them. The CDR3 runs 13 residues. Looked up from germline, CDR1 is MGHDK and CDR2 is SYGVNS. CDR3 sequence reads: CAERTGRTYEQYF. The CDR3 coding sequence is TGTGCCGAAAGGACGGGGAGAACCTACGAGCAGTACTTC.